Shown below are 7 T cell receptor beta chains from a single sample sequenced in a study of T cells in women clearing cervical HPV infection. The protocol was immunoSEQ multiplex PCR, while the TCRdb copy is restricted to in-frame clones and leaves out a portion. Recorded for this sample: around 30,000 clones. Input material: blood buffy coat. The receptors were gathered from a woman aged 18 to 75 with a cervical HPV16 infection that either progressed to CIN3+ or cleared (not recorded which).

As to this clone: The read gets to within 3 residues of the CDR3 end, and the germline J gene fills in the rest. In the same sample, other DNA sequences code for this CDR3. This chain links TRBV18 with TRBJ2-3, with 9 bases that match TRBD2. Germline trimming cut 1 base from V and 2 bases from J; bases unmatched to any gene: 4. CDR3 length: 16 amino acids. Germline lookup yields CDR1 KGHSH and CDR2 LQKENI. The covered CDR3 bases are TGTGCCAGCTCACCACTGGCGGGGGGGCCCACAGATACG. It is translated as CASSPLAGGPTDT. The complete CDR3 reads CASSPLAGGPTDTQYF. Full variable domain (rest looked up from reference TRBV18 and TRBJ2-3): NAGVMQNPRHLVRRRGQEARLRCSPMKGHSHVYWYRQLPEEGLKFMVYLQKENIIDESGMPKERFSAEFPKEGPSILRIQQVVRGDSAAYFCASSPLAGGPTDTQYFGPGTRLTVL.

Regarding this clone: The read ends 3 residues shy of where the CDR3 ends; the end is completed using the germline J gene. The chain carries TRBV6-2 or TRBV6-3 and TRBJ1-1; TRBD1 is a possible D gene (5 bases). V was shortened by 8 bases and J by 4 bases, with 17 bases between the two germline ends. This CDR3 is 14 amino acids long. The V gene's germline CDR1 is MNHEY and CDR2 SVGEGT. The sequenced CDR3 bases are TGTGCCAGCCGACCGACCTACCAGGGCACTGAA. Translation gives CASRPTYQGTE. The complete CDR3 sequence is CASRPTYQGTEAFF.

As for this clone: The CDR3 extends 3 residues past the end of the read, so its final part is completed from the germline J gene. In the same sample, other DNA sequences code for this CDR3. V gene TRBV19 combines with J gene TRBJ2-5; 7 bases align to TRBD1. J lost 2 bases, V lost 9 bases, and 12 bases had no gene match. In germline, CDR1 is LNHDA, CDR2 SQIVND (reference sequence). The CDR3 consists of 15 residues. The CDR3 bases that were read are TGTGCCAGCAGCCGACAGGGAGTTAGGCAAGAGACC. As protein: CASSRQGVRQET. The CDR3 as a whole reads CASSRQGVRQETQYF.

Remarks on this clone: The read falls 3 residues short of the CDR3 end, and the missing part is taken from the germline J gene. The rearrangement links TRBV3-1 (or the pseudogene TRBV3-2) to TRBJ2-3, with TRBD1 matching 8 bases. CDR1 and CDR2 from the germline V gene are LGHDT and YNNKEL (reference sequence). J lost 3 bases, V lost 8 bases, and 7 bases had no gene match. CDR3 length: 14 residues. The CDR3 region is CASGDGQGTDTQYF. Incomplete CDR3 DNA: TGTGCCAGCGGAGATGGACAGGGAACAGATACG.

Comments on this clone: The read ends 3 residues early relative to the CDR3; the germline J gene fills the gap. V and J are TRBV20-1 and TRBJ2-3; no clear D. This CDR3 contains 13 residues. Germline loops: CDR1 DFQATT, CDR2 SNEGSKA (reference sequence). V was cut by 3 bases and J by 5 bases, with 12 bases left in between. CDR3 bases read: TGCAGTGCTAGCCCTGTAGGGTTAGATACG. Translating it yields CSASPVGLDT. The complete CDR3 sequence is CSASPVGLDTQYF.

About this clone: From the germline J gene comes the end of the CDR3, since the read stops 3 residues before it. The V call is TRBV7-9, the J call TRBJ1-5; 9 bases agree with TRBD1. Germline V gene data show CDR1 as SEHNR and CDR2 as FQNEAQ (reference sequence). V shed 6 bases and J 5 bases; nucleotides not matched to a gene: 8. The CDR3 loop spans 15 amino acids. The CDR3 loop is CASRRQGGKYQPQHF. Incomplete CDR3 DNA: TGTGCCAGCAGACGACAGGGGGGAAAATATCAGCCC.

Worth noting for this clone: The CDR3 end falls 3 residues outside the read, so it is completed with the germline J gene. The chain recombines TRBV7-2 with TRBJ2-3; D is possibly TRBD2 (6 bases). V was shortened by 1 base and J by 2 bases, with 7 bases between the two germline ends. The germline gives CDR1 SGHTA, CDR2 FQGNSA. The CDR3 totals 14 residues. CDR3 protein: CASSLGTITDTQYF. The CDR3 DNA, read in part, is TGTGCCAGCAGCTTAGGGACTATCACAGATACG.